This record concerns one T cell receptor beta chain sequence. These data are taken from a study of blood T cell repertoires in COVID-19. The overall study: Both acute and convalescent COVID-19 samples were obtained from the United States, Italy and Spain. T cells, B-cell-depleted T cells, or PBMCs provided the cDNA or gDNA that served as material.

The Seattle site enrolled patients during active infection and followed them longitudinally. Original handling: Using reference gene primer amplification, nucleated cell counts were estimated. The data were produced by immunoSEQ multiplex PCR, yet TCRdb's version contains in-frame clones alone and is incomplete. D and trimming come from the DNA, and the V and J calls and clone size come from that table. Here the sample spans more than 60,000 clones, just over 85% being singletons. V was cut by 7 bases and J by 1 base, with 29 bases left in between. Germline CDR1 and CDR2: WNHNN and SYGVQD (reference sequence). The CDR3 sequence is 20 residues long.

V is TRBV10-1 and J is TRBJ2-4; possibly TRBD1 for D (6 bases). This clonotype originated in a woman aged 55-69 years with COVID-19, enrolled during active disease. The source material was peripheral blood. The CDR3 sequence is CASTLGDPGTPSNAKNIQYF. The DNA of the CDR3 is TGCGCCAGCACCCTCGGAGACCCCGGGACACCCTCGAATGCCAAAAACATTCAGTACTTC.